This TCR beta chain is from a study of cytomegalovirus exposure and HLA in healthy donors. Turning to the study itself: Genetic ancestry analysis placed around 76% of the roughly 400 donors that were genotyped in the Caucasian-associated cluster. Whole-study results and caveats: Researchers catalogued roughly 150 TCR beta chains as cytomegalovirus-associated. TRBV6-2, TRBV6-3 and other indistinguishable V segments were excluded. Presence/absence analyses assumed roughly uniform sequencing depth across donors, which may not hold.

Amplification used 60 Vbeta primers and 13 Jbeta primers. Profiling relied on immunoSEQ multiplex PCR, and the TCRdb table lists in-frame clones only, not all of them. The sample has about 200,000 clones; approximately 80% are singletons. A note on this clone: Its target is not known.

Deletions cut 3 bases from V and 0 bases from J, with 9 bases between. CDR1 is SGDLS, CDR2 YYNGEE, per germline. The CDR3 has 14 residues. This receptor was identified in a woman under 30 in good health and CMV-seronegative. The chain recombines TRBV9 with TRBJ1-1; tentatively, D is TRBD1 (6 bases). Sequencing used PBMCs. The CDR3 DNA sequence: TGTGCCAGCAGCGCGGACAGTATGAACACTGAAGCTTTCTTT. Its translation is CASSADSMNTEAFF.